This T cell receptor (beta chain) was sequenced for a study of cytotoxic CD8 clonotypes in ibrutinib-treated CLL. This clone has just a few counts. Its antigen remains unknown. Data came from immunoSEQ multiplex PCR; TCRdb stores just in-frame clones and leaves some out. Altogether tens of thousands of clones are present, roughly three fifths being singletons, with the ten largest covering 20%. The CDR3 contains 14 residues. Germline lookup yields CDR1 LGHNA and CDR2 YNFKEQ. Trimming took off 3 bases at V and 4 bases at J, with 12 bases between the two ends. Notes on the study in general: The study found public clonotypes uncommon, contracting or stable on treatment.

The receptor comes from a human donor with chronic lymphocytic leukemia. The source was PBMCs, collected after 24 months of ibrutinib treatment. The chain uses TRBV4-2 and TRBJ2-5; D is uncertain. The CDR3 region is CASSQMTNGETQYF. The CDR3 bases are TGTGCCAGCAGCCAGATGACAAATGGAGAGACCCAGTACTTC.